This T cell receptor beta chain was sequenced in a study of T cell responses to AZD1222 COVID-19 vaccine (dated by TCRdb to about 2021). About the study as a whole: AZD1222 recipients whose second dose came at about 4 weeks and those whose second dose came at about 12 weeks were combined into one group, since spike-specific TCR depth and breadth did not differ between the two schedules. A total of 230 to 250 trial participants underwent TCR sequencing, of whom roughly 210 had received two doses of AZD1222 and roughly 26 had received two doses of the MenACWY control vaccine. Trial participants were enrolled into age subgroups of 18-55, 56-69 and 70-plus years, which contained 148, 28 and 57 TCR-sequenced participants, respectively.

The CDR3 regions of human TCRbeta chains were analyzed by immunosequencing. In the original analysis: TCRs in the repertoires were compared against a reference library of SARS-CoV-2-specific TCRs that had been generated with the MIRA antigen-specificity platform. Breadth meant the fraction of unique TCRs that were SARS-CoV-2-associated, whereas depth meant the fraction of total T cells that were SARS-CoV-2-associated. Using the MIRA data, each spike-specific TCR was mapped to the spike region that the TCR reacts to and placed in a CD4 or CD8 class. Log10-transformed breadth and depth values were compared by one-way ANOVA with Sidak's multiple comparisons tests. TCRdb re-hosts the immuneACCESS table, in-frame sequences only. Its copies lack some clones; in the studies checked, an unresolved V gene accounts for under half of them, and the cause for the rest is not known. Clone size and V and J calls were adopted from that table, with D and trimming inferred from the DNA. Here the sample has about 160,000 clones; around 94% occur a single time. 1.3% of the sample is taken by the ten largest.

The time point label on this specimen signifies: baseline before first vaccination. Samples from vaccinated people were obtained from the UK trials COV001 and COV002, which included a single-blind randomized controlled phase 2/3 trial of AZD1222 (ChAdOx1 nCoV-19) in healthy adults. Trial participant PBMC samples were collected at day 0 and day 28 after the second dose for TCRbeta chain sequencing. Study-wide conclusions, independent of this receptor: Conclusions about previously exposed vaccinees are limited, since just five to seven AZD1222 recipients were seropositive for SARS-CoV-2 at baseline. In the small 56-69-year group, the increase in depth fell short of significance, most likely because of low power. Because no day 14 peak-response samples were available, repertoires were characterized only after the peak T cell response. Epitopes outside the regions mutated in the B.1.351 and B.1.1.7 variants were reportedly recognized by nearly half of the unique spike-specific TCRs. The vaccine-associated CD4 TCRs covered the entire spike protein, and the dominant responses fell in regions 160-218 and 743-854. Participants were mostly white British, with more females than males. The authors suggested clonal diversity may have been underestimated. After two AZD1222 doses, both the breadth and the depth of spike-specific TCRs were significantly higher than at day 0 and than in MenACWY recipients.

V loses 0 bases of germline sequence and J loses 2 bases, and the interval between the two ends is 13 bases. The germline V gene (reference sequence) yields LNHNV for CDR1 and YYDKDF for CDR2. The CDR3 runs 16 residues from the cysteine to the phenylalanine. Only the CDR3 DNA is retained, 48 bases long and in frame from the first base. Points on this clone: The antigen it binds to is not known. Base quality data are lacking; no much larger clone is found one base away.

Recombination linked TRBV15 to TRBJ1-1, with no D gene named confidently. Sequenced material: peripheral blood, taken on day 0 of AZD1222 vaccination. The TCR comes from an adult in good health. The CDR3 in this case is CATSRDQAELNTEAFF. The nucleotides read TGTGCCACCAGCAGAGACCAGGCGGAGTTAAACACTGAAGCTTTCTTT.